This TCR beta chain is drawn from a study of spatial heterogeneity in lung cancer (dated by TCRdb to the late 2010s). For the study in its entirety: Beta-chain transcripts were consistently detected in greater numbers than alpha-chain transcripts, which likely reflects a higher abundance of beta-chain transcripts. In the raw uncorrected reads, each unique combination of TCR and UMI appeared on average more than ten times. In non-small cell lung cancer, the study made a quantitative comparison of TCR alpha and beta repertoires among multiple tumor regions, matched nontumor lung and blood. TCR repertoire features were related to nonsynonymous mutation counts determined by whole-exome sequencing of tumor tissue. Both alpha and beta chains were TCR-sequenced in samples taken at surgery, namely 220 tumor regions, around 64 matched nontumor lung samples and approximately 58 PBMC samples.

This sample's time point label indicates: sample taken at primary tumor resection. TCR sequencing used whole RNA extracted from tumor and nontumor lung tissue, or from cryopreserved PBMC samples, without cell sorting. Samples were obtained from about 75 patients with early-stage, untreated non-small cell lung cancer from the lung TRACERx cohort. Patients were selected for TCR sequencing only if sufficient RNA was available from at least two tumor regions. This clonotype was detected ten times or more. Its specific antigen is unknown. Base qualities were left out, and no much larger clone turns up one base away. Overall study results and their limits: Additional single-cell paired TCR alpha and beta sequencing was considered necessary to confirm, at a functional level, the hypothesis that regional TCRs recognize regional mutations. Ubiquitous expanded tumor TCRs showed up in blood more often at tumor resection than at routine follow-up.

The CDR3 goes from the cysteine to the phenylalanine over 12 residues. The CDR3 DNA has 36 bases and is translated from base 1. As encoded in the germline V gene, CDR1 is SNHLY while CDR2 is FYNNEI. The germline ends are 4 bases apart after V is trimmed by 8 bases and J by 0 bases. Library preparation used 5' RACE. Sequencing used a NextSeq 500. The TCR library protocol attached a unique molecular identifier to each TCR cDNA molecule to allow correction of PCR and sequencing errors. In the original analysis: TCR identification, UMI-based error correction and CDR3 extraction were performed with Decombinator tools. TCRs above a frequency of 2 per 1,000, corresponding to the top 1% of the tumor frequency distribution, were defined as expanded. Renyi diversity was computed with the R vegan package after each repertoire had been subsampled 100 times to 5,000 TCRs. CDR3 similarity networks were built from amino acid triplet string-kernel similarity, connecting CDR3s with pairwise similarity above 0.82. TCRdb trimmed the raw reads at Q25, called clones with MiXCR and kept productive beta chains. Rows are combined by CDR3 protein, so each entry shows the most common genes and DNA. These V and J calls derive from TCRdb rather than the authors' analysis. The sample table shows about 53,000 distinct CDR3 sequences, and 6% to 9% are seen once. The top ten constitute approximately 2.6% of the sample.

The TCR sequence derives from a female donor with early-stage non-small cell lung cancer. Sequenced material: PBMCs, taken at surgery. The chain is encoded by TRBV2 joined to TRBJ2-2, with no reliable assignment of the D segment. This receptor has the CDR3 CASLANTGELFF. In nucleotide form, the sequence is TGTGCCAGCCTCGCGAACACCGGGGAGCTGTTTTTT.